This entry is about one T cell receptor beta chain. PCR amplification relied on 60 Vbeta primers (plus 13 Jbeta primers). Some clones are missing from TCRdb's copy, which holds only in-frame ones; the method was immunoSEQ multiplex PCR. The sample gives roughly 140,000 clones, more than 75% of which show up once; around 4.9% is in the top ten. CDR1 and CDR2 from the germline V gene are SGHTA and FQGNSA. This CDR3 is built from 16 residues. Germline trimming cut 5 bases from V and 4 bases from J; bases unmatched to any gene: 6. These data are taken from a study of cytomegalovirus exposure and HLA in healthy donors.

The chain is built from TRBV7-2 and TRBJ2-6; 9 nucleotides match TRBD1. The TCR originated in a male donor in good health and CMV-seronegative. The sample consisted of PBMCs. The chain's CDR3 is CASSKGQGSGANVLTF. CDR3 bases: TGTGCCAGCAGCAAGGGACAGGGTTCAGGGGCCAACGTCCTGACTTTC.